The T cell receptor beta chain under discussion was sequenced for a study of cytomegalovirus exposure and HLA in healthy donors. Points from the study as a whole: Subsequent analysis of the roughly 120 validation repertoires found a tendency for first-cohort TCR clusters to co-occur.

On this clone: The antigen remains undetermined.

Trimming at V came to 2 bases and at J to 6 bases, leaving 7 bases not matched to a gene. The CDR3 has 15 amino acids. Per the germline V gene, CDR1 is KGHSH and CDR2 is LQKENI. Produced via immunoSEQ multiplex PCR; TCRdb's table is partial and in-frame only. This repertoire shows roughly 310,000 clones, approximately 88% found once; its top ten account for roughly 0.88%. The chain links TRBV18 to TRBJ2-3; 8 bases are a match to TRBD2. The sequenced sample was PBMCs. The source of this sequence is a man in his thirties or forties in good health and CMV-seronegative. DNA for the CDR3: TGTGCCAGCTCACCAAGGAGCGGGGGCGGGGATACGCAGTATTTT. As protein: CASSPRSGGGDTQYF. The full variable domain, rest sourced from reference TRBV18 and TRBJ2-3, is NAGVMQNPRHLVRRRGQEARLRCSPMKGHSHVYWYRQLPEEGLKFMVYLQKENIIDESGMPKERFSAEFPKEGPSILRIQQVVRGDSAAYFCASSPRSGGGDTQYFGPGTRLTVL.